This TCR beta chain emerged from a study of cytomegalovirus exposure and HLA in healthy donors. CDR1 and CDR2 from the germline V gene are ENHRY and SYGVKD. This CDR3 spans 15 amino acids. After removal of 7 bases from V and 8 bases from J, the junction contained 12 bases not matched to a gene. Points on this clone: Antigen: not known.

Study-wide points: Exclusion applied to some V segments, including TRBV6-2 and TRBV6-3, as they were indistinguishable.

This PCR relied on a set of 60 Vbeta primers and 13 Jbeta primers. Sequencing was performed with immunoSEQ multiplex PCR; in TCRdb, only in-frame clones are kept and a portion is missing. This sample's table has some 120,000 clones. The chain uses TRBV10-3 and TRBJ2-1; the match to TRBD2 covers 9 bases. The sequence was obtained from a man between 18 and 35 years old in good health and CMV-seronegative. The specimen sequenced was PBMCs. CDR3 loop: CAITLSRGGVDEQFF. CDR3 DNA: TGTGCCATCACTCTCTCGCGGGGGGGCGTCGATGAGCAGTTCTTC.